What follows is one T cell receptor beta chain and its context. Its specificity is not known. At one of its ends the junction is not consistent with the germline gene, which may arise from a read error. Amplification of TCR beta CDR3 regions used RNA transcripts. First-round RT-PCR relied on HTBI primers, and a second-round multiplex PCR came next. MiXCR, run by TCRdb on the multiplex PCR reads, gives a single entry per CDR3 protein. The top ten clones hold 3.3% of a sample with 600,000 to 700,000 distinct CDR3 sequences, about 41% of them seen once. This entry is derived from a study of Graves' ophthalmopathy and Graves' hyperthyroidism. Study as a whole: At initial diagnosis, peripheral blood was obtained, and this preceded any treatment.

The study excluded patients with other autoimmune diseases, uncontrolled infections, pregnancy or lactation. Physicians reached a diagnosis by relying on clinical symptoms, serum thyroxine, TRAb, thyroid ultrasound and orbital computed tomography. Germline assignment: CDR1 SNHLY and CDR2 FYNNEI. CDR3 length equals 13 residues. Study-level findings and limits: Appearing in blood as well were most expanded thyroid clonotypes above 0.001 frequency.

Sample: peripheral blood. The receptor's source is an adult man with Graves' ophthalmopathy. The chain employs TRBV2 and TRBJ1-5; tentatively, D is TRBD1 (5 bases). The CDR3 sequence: CASRQTGTQPQHF. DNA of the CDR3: TGCGCCAGCAGACAGACGGGGACTCAGCCCCAGCATTTT.